This T cell receptor (beta chain) was documented in a study of blood T cell repertoires in COVID-19. The wider study: Researchers got acute and convalescent COVID-19 samples from the United States, Italy and Spain.

The CDR3 loop spans 12 amino acids. In germline, CDR1 is SGDLS, CDR2 YYNGEE. The V end lost 7 bases, the J end lost 4 bases, and 6 bases lay between the germline ends. Here immunoSEQ multiplex PCR was the method, and the copy in TCRdb shows in-frame clones only, minus some. The sample includes approximately 190,000 clones, roughly nine tenths of them seen just once. This rearrangement joins TRBV9 to TRBJ1-6; weak D call: TRBD1 (6 bases). Material for sequencing was peripheral blood. This sequence was found in a man in his 70s with active or convalescent COVID-19. Here the CDR3 DNA reads TGTGCCAGCGGACAGTATAATTCACCCCTCCACTTT. Translated, it gives CASGQYNSPLHF.